This TCR beta chain was identified during a study of shared T cell receptors in the human thymus. TCRdb's copy holds only in-frame clones and misses some; the assay was immunoSEQ multiplex PCR. The sample has 600,000 or so clones; 87% are singletons. Germline CDR1 and CDR2: SEHNR and FQNEAQ (reference sequence). With 0 bases removed from V and 1 base from J, the gap between germline ends came to 12 bases. The CDR3 is 17 residues long. The data also belong to a second study, concerning human thymus T cells. As that study records: Corrective surgery for congenital heart defects was being performed on the healthy Finnish infants who were the donors. Corrective cardiac operations yielded the resected thymus tissue.

The V gene is TRBV7-9, the J gene TRBJ2-2, with D perhaps TRBD2 (6 bases). This clonotype was obtained from a boy younger than two with a congenital heart defect. The sequenced sample consisted of thymocytes. The CDR3 sequence: CASSLARGNRNTGELFF. CDR3 nucleotides: TGTGCCAGCAGCTTAGCGCGCGGGAACAGGAACACCGGGGAGCTGTTTTTT.